Presented here are 3 T cell receptor beta chains from one specimen sequenced in a study of cytomegalovirus exposure and HLA in healthy donors. PCR was performed using 60 Vbeta and 13 Jbeta primers. Sequenced by immunoSEQ multiplex PCR; TCRdb stores in-frame clones only, minus some. This sample has about 200,000 clones, with 60% to 85% found just once. The sequenced material came from PBMCs. The receptors shown here come from a woman aged 40 to 49 in good health and CMV-seronegative.

This chain connects TRBV9 to TRBJ2-1; 7 bases agree with TRBD1. J lost 2 bases, V lost 2 bases, and 7 bases had no gene match. CDR3 length equals 16 residues. Germline assignment: CDR1 SGDLS and CDR2 YYNGEE. The CDR3 coding sequence is TGTGCCAGCAGCGTTAAAGGGGACAGTCCCTACAATGAGCAGTTCTTC. Translation gives CASSVKGDSPYNEQFF.

The chain couples TRBV7-2 to TRBJ2-3; no reliable D call. The CDR3 is 14 amino acids. CDR1 is SGHTA, CDR2 FQGNSA, per germline. With 5 bases removed from V and 1 base from J, the gap between germline ends came to 10 bases. The CDR3 region is CASSPRLGTDTQYF. The DNA for the CDR3 is TGTGCCAGCAGCCCCCGCTTAGGCACAGATACGCAGTATTTT.

The chain couples TRBV7-9 to TRBJ2-7; TRBD2 matches at 9 bases. V gave up 3 bases and J gave up 5 bases; unmatched junction bases: 11. From germline, CDR1 is SEHNR and CDR2 FQNEAQ (reference sequence). The CDR3 runs to 16 residues. The CDR3 protein is CASSFPGGRAAHEQYF. The CDR3 region has the DNA TGTGCCAGCAGCTTTCCTGGCGGGAGGGCCGCCCACGAGCAGTACTTC. Using reference TRBV7-9 and TRBJ2-7 for the parts outside the CDR3, the full variable domain is DTGVSQNPRHKITKRGQNVTFRCDPISEHNRLYWYRQTLGQGPEFLTYFQNEAQLEKSRLLSDRFSAERPKGSFSTLEIQRTEQGDSAMYLCASSFPGGRAAHEQYFGPGTRLTVT.